These T cell receptor beta chains were read from a single sample in a study of cytomegalovirus exposure and HLA in healthy donors. The assay was immunoSEQ multiplex PCR, and TCRdb's table has in-frame clones only and misses some. The sample includes approximately 220,000 clones, around 79% of them seen just once. The material sequenced was PBMCs. Every receptor here comes from a young man in good health and CMV-seronegative. The CDR3 runs from the conserved cysteine through the conserved F or W. Fields, in order: clone size, J gene, D gene, V gene, CDR3 protein, CDR3 DNA. A D gene is named only where the DNA matches it firmly. Size is omitted from some rows. Given values are once, few, many or a class for expanded clones.

clone size: few
J gene: TRBJ1-1
D gene: .
V gene: TRBV7-8
CDR3 protein: CASSSEGAAVNTEAFF
CDR3 DNA: TGTGCCAGCAGCTCAGAAGGGGCGGCAGTGAACACTGAAGCTTTCTTT

clone size: .
J gene: TRBJ1-1
D gene: .
V gene: TRBV7-9
CDR3 protein: CSSSPRDTEAFF
CDR3 DNA: TGTTCCAGCAGCCCACGGGACACTGAAGCTTTCTTT

clone size: few
J gene: TRBJ2-3
D gene: .
V gene: TRBV7-3
CDR3 protein: CASSSTGDTQYF
CDR3 DNA: TGTGCCAGCAGCTCTACAGGGGATACGCAGTATTTT

clone size: once
J gene: TRBJ2-3
D gene: TRBD1
V gene: TRBV19
CDR3 protein: CASSGQITDTQYF
CDR3 DNA: TGTGCCAGTTCGGGACAGATCACAGATACGCAGTATTTT

clone size: .
J gene: TRBJ1-1
D gene: .
V gene: TRBV5-1
CDR3 protein: CASSPKTLNTEAFF
CDR3 DNA: TGCGCCAGCAGCCCAAAGACTTTGAACACTGAAGCTTTCTTT

clone size: .
J gene: TRBJ2-3
D gene: TRBD2
V gene: TRBV5-8
CDR3 protein: CASSPGTSGNPDTQYF
CDR3 DNA: TGTGCCAGCAGCCCCGGGACTAGCGGGAATCCCGATACGCAGTATTTT

clone size: .
J gene: TRBJ1-6
D gene: TRBD1
V gene: TRBV6-5
CDR3 protein: CASTAGQGNSPLHF
CDR3 DNA: TGTGCCAGCACGGCGGGACAGGGAAATTCACCCCTCCACTTT

clone size: once
J gene: TRBJ1-5
D gene: .
V gene: TRBV6-1
CDR3 protein: CASSEPGQPQHF
CDR3 DNA: TGTGCCAGCAGTGAACCGGGTCAGCCCCAGCATTTT

clone size: once
J gene: TRBJ1-1
D gene: .
V gene: TRBV9
CDR3 protein: CASSDRDSEAFF
CDR3 DNA: TGTGCCAGCAGCGACCGTGACTCTGAAGCTTTCTTT

clone size: .
J gene: TRBJ2-5
D gene: .
V gene: TRBV6-1
CDR3 protein: CASSWGEETQYF
CDR3 DNA: TGTGCCAGCAGCTGGGGGGAAGAGACCCAGTACTTC

clone size: .
J gene: TRBJ2-3
D gene: TRBD2
V gene: TRBV10-3
CDR3 protein: CATKIASGGTDTQYF
CDR3 DNA: TGTGCCACCAAGATTGCTAGCGGAGGCACAGATACGCAGTATTTT

clone size: .
J gene: TRBJ1-3
D gene: .
V gene: TRBV9
CDR3 protein: CASSVEGRSGNTIYF
CDR3 DNA: TGTGCCAGCAGCGTAGAGGGGCGCTCTGGAAACACCATATATTTT

clone size: .
J gene: TRBJ1-5
D gene: .
V gene: TRBV10-3
CDR3 protein: CAIRTEGPGQPQHF
CDR3 DNA: TGTGCCATCAGGACCGAGGGCCCGGGGCAGCCCCAGCATTTT

clone size: .
J gene: TRBJ1-1
D gene: .
V gene: TRBV2
CDR3 protein: CASREFAGLNTEAFF
CDR3 DNA: TGTGCCAGCAGGGAGTTCGCAGGGTTGAACACTGAGGCTTTCTTT

clone size: .
J gene: TRBJ2-1
D gene: TRBD1
V gene: TRBV5-6
CDR3 protein: CASSLFGGQYNEQFF
CDR3 DNA: TGTGCCAGCAGCTTGTTTGGGGGACAGTACAATGAGCAGTTCTTC

clone size: .
J gene: TRBJ2-1
D gene: TRBD2
V gene: TRBV27
CDR3 protein: CASSLLLAGAGEQFF
CDR3 DNA: TGTGCCAGCAGTTTACTCCTAGCGGGAGCGGGTGAGCAGTTCTTC

clone size: few
J gene: TRBJ2-7
D gene: TRBD1
V gene: TRBV11-2
CDR3 protein: CASSLVGRGYEQYF
CDR3 DNA: TGTGCCAGCAGCTTAGTCGGCAGGGGGTACGAGCAGTACTTC

clone size: .
J gene: TRBJ1-6
D gene: TRBD1
V gene: TRBV5-1
CDR3 protein: CASSWGTGGNSPLHF
CDR3 DNA: TGCGCCAGCAGCTGGGGGACAGGGGGCAATTCACCCCTCCACTTT

clone size: .
J gene: TRBJ1-6
D gene: TRBD1
V gene: TRBV7-9
CDR3 protein: CSSSLGVDRRSPLHF
CDR3 DNA: TGTTCCAGCAGCTTGGGGGTGGACAGGCGCTCACCCCTCCACTTT

clone size: .
J gene: TRBJ2-7
D gene: .
V gene: TRBV29-1
CDR3 protein: CSVAIGGPYEQYF
CDR3 DNA: TGCAGCGTTGCGATAGGCGGCCCCTACGAGCAGTACTTC

clone size: .
J gene: TRBJ2-3
D gene: TRBD2
V gene: TRBV19
CDR3 protein: CASSMGSGRFSDTQYF
CDR3 DNA: TGTGCCAGTAGTATGGGTAGCGGGAGATTTTCAGATACGCAGTATTTT

clone size: .
J gene: TRBJ2-7
D gene: TRBD2
V gene: TRBV4-2
CDR3 protein: CASSQAGGPTYEQYF
CDR3 DNA: TGTGCCAGCAGTCAAGCGGGAGGGCCGACCTACGAGCAGTACTTC

clone size: once
J gene: TRBJ1-2
D gene: .
V gene: TRBV7-9
CDR3 protein: CASSLMTAYGYTF
CDR3 DNA: TGTGCCAGCAGCTTAATGACAGCCTATGGCTACACCTTC